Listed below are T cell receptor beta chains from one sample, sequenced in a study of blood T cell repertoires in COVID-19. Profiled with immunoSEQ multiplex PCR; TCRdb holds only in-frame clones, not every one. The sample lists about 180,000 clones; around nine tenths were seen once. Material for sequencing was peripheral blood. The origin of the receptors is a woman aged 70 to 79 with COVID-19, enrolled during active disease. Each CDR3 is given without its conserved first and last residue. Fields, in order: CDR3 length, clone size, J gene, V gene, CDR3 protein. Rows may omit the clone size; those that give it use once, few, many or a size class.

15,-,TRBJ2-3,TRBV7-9,ASSFDTGTPSTDTQY
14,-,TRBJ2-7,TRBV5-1,ASSPSGLADSYEQY
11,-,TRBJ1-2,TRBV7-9,ASSLTGFRGPT
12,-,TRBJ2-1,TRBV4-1,ASSLAGGPNEQF
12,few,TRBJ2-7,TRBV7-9,ASSLEQGPYEQY
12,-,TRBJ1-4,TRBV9,ASSVGATNEKLF
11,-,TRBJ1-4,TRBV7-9,ASSLGEDEKLF
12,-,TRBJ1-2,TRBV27,ASSLMRSGGGYT
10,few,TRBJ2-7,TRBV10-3,ASSRESDEQY
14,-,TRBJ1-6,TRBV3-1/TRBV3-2,ASSQSRSPENSPLH
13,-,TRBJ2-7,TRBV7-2,ASSLEASGSYEQY
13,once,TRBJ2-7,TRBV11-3,ASSFGGRDNYEQY
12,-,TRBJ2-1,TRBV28,ASSRDISRIRQF
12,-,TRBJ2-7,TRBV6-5,ASSLGQGSYEQY
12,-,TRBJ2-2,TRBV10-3,AISPGTGTGELF
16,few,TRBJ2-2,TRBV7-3,ASSPGLAGGPGTGELF
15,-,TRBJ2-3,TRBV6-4,ASSDSRREGLRDTQY
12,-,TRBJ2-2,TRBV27,ASRPGQGSGELF
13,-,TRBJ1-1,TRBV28,ASSHLQGARGEAF
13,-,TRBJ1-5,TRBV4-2,ASSQGRGGDQPQH
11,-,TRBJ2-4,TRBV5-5,ASSQDQGGIQY
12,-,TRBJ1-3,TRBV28,AILGASSGNTIY
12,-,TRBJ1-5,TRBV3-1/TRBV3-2,ASSQQGYNQPQH
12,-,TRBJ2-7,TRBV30,AWRGQAYSYEQY
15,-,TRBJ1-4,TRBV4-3,ASSQEAPGGANEKLF
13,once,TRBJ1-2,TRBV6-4,ASSPGQGALIGYT
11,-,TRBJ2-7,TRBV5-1,ASSRDTYYEQY
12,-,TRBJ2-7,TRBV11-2,ASSFGTSVYEQY
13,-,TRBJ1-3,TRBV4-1,ASSQDGREGNTIY
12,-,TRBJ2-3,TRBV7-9,ASSLGRDTDTQY
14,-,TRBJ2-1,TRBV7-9,ASSPPASGRTNEQF
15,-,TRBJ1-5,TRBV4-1,ASSQAYGGESNQPQH
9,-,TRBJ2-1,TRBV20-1,SASDGTSQF
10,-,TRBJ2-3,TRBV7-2,ASSKQGGGQY
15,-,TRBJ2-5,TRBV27,ASSLWGQGGSQETQY
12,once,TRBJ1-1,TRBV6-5,ASRWEGENTEAF
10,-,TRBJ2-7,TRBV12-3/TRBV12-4,ASSLQGYEQY
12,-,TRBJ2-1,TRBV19,ASSIGEVYNEQF
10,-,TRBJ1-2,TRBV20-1,SARAGYDGYT
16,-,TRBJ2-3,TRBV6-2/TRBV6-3,ASSYPSGGPPPPDTQY